This is a list of T cell receptor beta chains from one sample in a study of T cell responses to AZD1222 COVID-19 vaccine. Clones were sequenced by immunoSEQ multiplex PCR, and TCRdb holds only the in-frame ones, with some missing. The table lists approximately 180,000 clones, almost 90% of them singletons. Material: peripheral blood, obtained on day 0 of AZD1222 vaccination. These receptors were collected from an adult in good health. The CDR3 runs from the conserved cysteine through the conserved F or W. A D gene is named only where the DNA matches it firmly. For some rows the clone size is stated as once, few or many, or as a class when expanded; others skip it.

clone_size: -; j_call: TRBJ1-2; cdr3_length: 13; v_call: TRBV6-5; d_call: TRBD1; cdr3_aa: CASTRGTGYGYTF; cdr3_nt: TGTGCCAGCACCAGGGGGACGGGCTATGGCTACACCTTC
clone_size: -; j_call: TRBJ1-3; cdr3_length: 14; v_call: TRBV5-1; d_call: -; cdr3_aa: CASSSTESGNTIYF; cdr3_nt: TGCGCCAGCAGCTCGACAGAATCTGGAAACACCATATATTTT
clone_size: -; j_call: TRBJ2-7; cdr3_length: 14; v_call: TRBV9; d_call: -; cdr3_aa: CASSVGVASYEQYF; cdr3_nt: TGTGCCAGCAGCGTAGGGGTCGCCTCCTACGAGCAGTACTTC
clone_size: -; j_call: TRBJ2-7; cdr3_length: 15; v_call: TRBV4-3; d_call: -; cdr3_aa: CASSERPGPSYEQYF; cdr3_nt: TGCGCCAGCAGTGAAAGACCGGGCCCTTCCTACGAGCAGTACTTC
clone_size: -; j_call: TRBJ2-4; cdr3_length: 15; v_call: TRBV4-1; d_call: TRBD1; cdr3_aa: CASSPQGAPKNIQYF; cdr3_nt: TGCGCCAGCAGCCCCCAGGGGGCGCCCAAAAACATTCAGTACTTC
clone_size: -; j_call: TRBJ1-2; cdr3_length: 14; v_call: TRBV4-1; d_call: -; cdr3_aa: CASSQRMGSYGYTF; cdr3_nt: TGCGCCAGCAGCCAAAGGATGGGGTCCTATGGCTACACCTTC
clone_size: -; j_call: TRBJ2-7; cdr3_length: 12; v_call: TRBV29-1; d_call: TRBD1; cdr3_aa: CSVWDRGYEQYF; cdr3_nt: TGCAGCGTCTGGGACAGGGGCTACGAGCAGTACTTC
clone_size: -; j_call: TRBJ2-7; cdr3_length: 16; v_call: TRBV29-1; d_call: TRBD2; cdr3_aa: CSVEDRGLANTYEQYF; cdr3_nt: TGCAGCGTTGAAGATCGGGGACTAGCGAATACCTACGAGCAGTACTTC
clone_size: -; j_call: TRBJ1-4; cdr3_length: 15; v_call: TRBV11-2; d_call: TRBD1; cdr3_aa: CASSWGQGAGEKLFF; cdr3_nt: TGTGCCAGCAGCTGGGGACAGGGGGCGGGTGAAAAACTGTTTTTT
clone_size: -; j_call: TRBJ2-6; cdr3_length: 18; v_call: TRBV18; d_call: TRBD1; cdr3_aa: CASSPRTGVNSGANVLTF; cdr3_nt: TGTGCCAGCTCACCCAGGACAGGGGTTAACTCTGGGGCCAACGTCCTGACTTTC
clone_size: -; j_call: TRBJ1-2; cdr3_length: 14; v_call: TRBV6-5; d_call: TRBD1; cdr3_aa: CASTKNRGDYGYTF; cdr3_nt: TGTGCCAGCACCAAAAACAGGGGAGACTATGGCTACACCTTC
clone_size: -; j_call: TRBJ2-2; cdr3_length: 12; v_call: TRBV27; d_call: -; cdr3_aa: CASSTGSGELFF; cdr3_nt: TGTGCCAGCAGTACAGGGTCCGGGGAGCTGTTTTTT
clone_size: -; j_call: TRBJ2-1; cdr3_length: 15; v_call: TRBV6-1; d_call: -; cdr3_aa: CASSENGIVGNEQFF; cdr3_nt: TGTGCCAGCAGTGAAAACGGGATAGTCGGTAATGAGCAGTTCTTC
clone_size: once; j_call: TRBJ2-7; cdr3_length: 14; v_call: TRBV3-1/TRBV3-2; d_call: -; cdr3_aa: CASSQDLEGSGQYF; cdr3_nt: TGTGCCAGCAGCCAAGACTTAGAGGGGTCGGGGCAGTACTTC
clone_size: -; j_call: TRBJ2-5; cdr3_length: 14; v_call: TRBV27; d_call: TRBD2; cdr3_aa: CASSPTSGSQTQYF; cdr3_nt: TGTGCCAGCAGTCCTACTAGCGGGAGTCAGACCCAGTACTTC
clone_size: once; j_call: TRBJ2-3; cdr3_length: 16; v_call: TRBV7-2; d_call: TRBD2; cdr3_aa: CASSLKGQRGGLTQYF; cdr3_nt: TGTGCCAGCAGCTTAAAAGGCCAGCGGGGGGGGCTTACGCAGTATTTT
clone_size: -; j_call: TRBJ2-7; cdr3_length: 13; v_call: TRBV10-2; d_call: -; cdr3_aa: CASSEGQPYEQYF; cdr3_nt: TGCGCCAGCAGTGAAGGTCAGCCCTACGAGCAGTACTTC
clone_size: -; j_call: TRBJ1-5; cdr3_length: 13; v_call: TRBV7-9; d_call: -; cdr3_aa: CASSQTGNQPQHF; cdr3_nt: TGTGCCAGCAGCCAAACCGGGAATCAGCCCCAGCATTTT
clone_size: -; j_call: TRBJ2-2; cdr3_length: 13; v_call: TRBV25-1; d_call: -; cdr3_aa: CASGRMNTGELFF; cdr3_nt: TGTGCCTCCGGACGGATGAACACCGGGGAGCTGTTTTTT
clone_size: once; j_call: TRBJ1-3; cdr3_length: 15; v_call: TRBV5-5; d_call: -; cdr3_aa: CASSLDQGSGNTIYF; cdr3_nt: TGTGCCAGCAGCTTGGACCAGGGCTCTGGAAACACCATATATTTT